These T cell receptor beta chains were read from a single sample in a study of shared T cell receptors in the human thymus. Measured with immunoSEQ multiplex PCR; TCRdb has only the in-frame clones, and not every one. Here the sample spans some 720,000 clones, over 75% being singletons. This sample also appeared in a second study, on human thymus T cells.

The specimen was thymocytes. The receptors stem from a boy under two years old with a congenital heart defect. The CDR3 runs from the conserved cysteine through the conserved F or W. A D gene is named only where the DNA matches it firmly. Clone size is shown for a subset of rows, as once, few, many or a class of expanded clone.

J gene | clone size | V gene | D gene | CDR3 DNA | CDR3 protein
TRBJ1-1 | . | TRBV27 | . | TGTGCCAGCACCCACCGGGGGGGCGAGGTGAACACTGAAGCTTTCTTT | CASTHRGGEVNTEAFF
TRBJ1-6 | . | TRBV28 | . | TGTGCCAGCAGTTGGAGGACCAGCTCCTATAATTCACCCCTCCACTTT | CASSWRTSSYNSPLHF
TRBJ2-5 | . | TRBV7-2 | TRBD1 | TGTGCCAGCCCCCCTCAATCGGGACAGCAAGAGACCCAGTACTTC | CASPPQSGQQETQYF
TRBJ2-7 | . | TRBV2 | TRBD2 | TGTGCCAGCAGTGATGCAGCTAGCGGGCTCTACGAGCAGTACTTC | CASSDAASGLYEQYF
TRBJ2-7 | . | TRBV7-2 | TRBD2 | TGTGCCAGCAGCCCTAGGACTAGCGGGAGGGAGGCCTACGAGCAGTACTTC | CASSPRTSGREAYEQYF
TRBJ2-4 | . | TRBV4-3 | TRBD2 | TGCGCCAGCAGCCAAGATCGGGGGGACCTAGCCAAAAACATTCAGTACTTC | CASSQDRGDLAKNIQYF
TRBJ1-5 | . | TRBV30 | . | TGCGCCTGGACTAACGAGGGGACTGCGAATGGGCTTCAGCCCCAGCATTTT | CAWTNEGTANGLQPQHF
TRBJ2-3 | . | TRBV5-6 | TRBD2 | TGTGCCAGCAGCTTGGGGCGGGAGGGCCCGAGGGCAGATACGCAGTATTTT | CASSLGREGPRADTQYF
TRBJ1-2 | once | TRBV9 | . | TGTGCCAGCAGCGTAGGAGCCCGGGATGGCTACACCTTC | CASSVGARDGYTF
TRBJ2-1 | once | TRBV27 | TRBD2 | TGTGCCAGCAGTCTAGCCGGGACTACCCAAACGAAGGGGCCCAATGAGCAGTTCTTC | CASSLAGTTQTKGPNEQFF
TRBJ2-1 | . | TRBV5-1 | TRBD1 | TGCGCCAGCAGCTTGGGCGGTGAGGACAGGGGCTACAATGAGCAGTTCTTC | CASSLGGEDRGYNEQFF
TRBJ1-3 | . | TRBV6-1 | . | TGTGCCAGCAGTCGTGGTGGGCCGCAAGGAAACACCATATATTTT | CASSRGGPQGNTIYF
TRBJ1-5 | . | TRBV27 | . | TGTGCCAGCAGTTTATACCCGGAGGGTCAGCCCCAGCATTTT | CASSLYPEGQPQHF
TRBJ2-3 | . | TRBV5-1 | TRBD2 | TGCGCCAGCAGCTTGGGCGGGAGAGCCCCAGATACGCAGTATTTT | CASSLGGRAPDTQYF
TRBJ2-1 | . | TRBV9 | TRBD1 | TGTGCCAGCAGCGCCCTGACAGGGAACTACAATGAGCAGTTCTTC | CASSALTGNYNEQFF
TRBJ1-5 | . | TRBV19 | . | TGTGCCAGTAGCCTTCCCGAGGAGAGCAATCAGCCCCAGCATTTT | CASSLPEESNQPQHF
TRBJ2-7 | . | TRBV25-1 | . | TGTGCCAGCAGCGCACGTACCAGGGCTTCATTGGGCGAGCAGTACTTC | CASSARTRASLGEQYF
TRBJ2-2 | . | TRBV2 | TRBD1 | TGTGCCAGCTCCGACAGGGGGAGCACCGGGGAGCTGTTTTTT | CASSDRGSTGELFF
TRBJ2-5 | . | TRBV5-1 | TRBD1 | TGCGCCAGCAGCCCGGACAAAGCCAGGGGGCGCGAGGACTTC | CASSPDKARGREDF
TRBJ2-6 | once | TRBV30 | . | TGTGCCTGGAGTGTAGAGGACTGGCTAAGCTCTGAGGCCAACGTCCTGACTTTC | CAWSVEDWLSSEANVLTF
TRBJ2-7 | . | TRBV7-9 | TRBD2 | TGTGCCAGCAGCTTAGTCCCGGGAGGCTACGAGCAGTACTTC | CASSLVPGGYEQYF
TRBJ2-7 | . | TRBV9 | . | TGTGCCAGCAGCCCCTCCTACGGGAACTCCTACGAGCAGTACTTC | CASSPSYGNSYEQYF
TRBJ2-1 | . | TRBV27 | . | TGTGCCAGCAGTTTACACCATCTCCCTCTAGGGGCCTTAGCAAATGAGCAGTTCTTC | CASSLHHLPLGALANEQFF
TRBJ2-5 | . | TRBV21-1 | . | TGTGCCAGCAGCTCCAAACGGAGGTACCAAGAGACCCAGTACTTC | CASSSKRRYQETQYF
TRBJ2-2 | . | TRBV4-1 | . | TGCGCCAGCAGCCAAGAGGACTGGCGGACCGGGGAGCTGTTTTTT | CASSQEDWRTGELFF
TRBJ2-7 | . | TRBV28 | . | TGTGCCAGCAGTGGAGGGGACAGCTCCTCCGAGCAGTACTTC | CASSGGDSSSEQYF
TRBJ2-1 | . | TRBV4-1 | . | TGCGCCAGCAGCCAACTCGGTCTAGACGTCAATGAGCAGTTCTTC | CASSQLGLDVNEQFF
TRBJ1-5 | once | TRBV5-4 | . | TGTGCCAGCAGCCAAGATGCCGGGTTTGGTAATCAGCCCCAGCATTTT | CASSQDAGFGNQPQHF
TRBJ2-2 | . | TRBV7-8 | . | TGTGCCAGCAGCTTAGCCGAGGCCGGGGAGCTGTTTTTT | CASSLAEAGELFF
TRBJ2-3 | . | TRBV27 | TRBD2 | TGTGCCAGCAGGGGCATGGGTCTAGCGGGAGCAGATACGCAGTATTTT | CASRGMGLAGADTQYF
TRBJ2-1 | . | TRBV28 | TRBD2 | TGTGCCAGCAGACTGACTAGCGATGAGCAGTTCTTC | CASRLTSDEQFF
TRBJ2-5 | . | TRBV4-3 | . | TGCGCCAGCAGCCTTACGAGAACTCTAGAAGAGACCCAGTACTTC | CASSLTRTLEETQYF
TRBJ2-3 | . | TRBV27 | . | TGTGCCAGCAGTTTACACGGGAGTCGCACAGATACGCAGTATTTT | CASSLHGSRTDTQYF
TRBJ2-2 | . | TRBV30 | TRBD1 | TGTGCCTGGGCCCGGAACAGGGGGGACACCGGGGAGCTGTTTTTT | CAWARNRGDTGELFF
TRBJ2-7 | . | TRBV10-1 | . | TGCGCCAGCATCGTGGCAGGGGAGTCGTACGAGCAGTACTTC | CASIVAGESYEQYF